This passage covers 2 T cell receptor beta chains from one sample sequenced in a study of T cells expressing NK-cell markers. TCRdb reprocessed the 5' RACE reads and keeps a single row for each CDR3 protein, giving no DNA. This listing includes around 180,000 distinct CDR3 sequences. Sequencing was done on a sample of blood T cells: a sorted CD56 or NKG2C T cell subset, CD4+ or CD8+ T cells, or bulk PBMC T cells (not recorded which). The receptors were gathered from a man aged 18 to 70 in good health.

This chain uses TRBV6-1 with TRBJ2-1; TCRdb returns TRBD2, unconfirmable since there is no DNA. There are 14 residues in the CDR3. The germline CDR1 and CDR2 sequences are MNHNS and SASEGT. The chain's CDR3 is CASRFAAGGSEQFF.

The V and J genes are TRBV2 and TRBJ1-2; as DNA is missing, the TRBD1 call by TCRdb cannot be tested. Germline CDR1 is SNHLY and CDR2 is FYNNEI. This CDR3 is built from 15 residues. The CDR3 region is CASSPGTGRSYGYTF.